These 21 T cell receptor beta chains came from one sample sequenced in a study of monozygotic twins with inflammatory bowel disease. For each CDR3 protein, TCRdb gives one entry from its re-call of the 5' RACE reads, without DNA. The repertoire table contains 150,000 to 200,000 distinct CDR3 sequences. The sample comprised blood. The source is a human donor with ulcerative colitis or Crohn's disease, or a healthy co-twin of an affected twin (not recorded which).

The CDR3 protein is CASSPRPGQGTGQPQHF. The chain combines TRBV12-3 or TRBV12-4 with TRBJ1-5; TCRdb names TRBD1, which stays unverified in the absence of DNA. The CDR3 contains 17 residues.

The gene calls are TRBV27 and TRBJ2-1; TCRdb's D call of TRBD1 is untestable without DNA. Germline CDR1 reads MNHEY; CDR2 reads SMNVEV (reference sequence). This CDR3 comprises 13 residues. CDR3 protein: CASRLLQGNEQFF.

This CDR3 reads CASSQERRPDGSPLHF. This rearrangement joins TRBV4-2 to TRBJ1-6. CDR3 length: 16 residues. Germline values: CDR1 LGHNA, CDR2 YNFKEQ.

V gene TRBV10-2 combines with J gene TRBJ2-5. The germline V gene encodes CDR1 WSHSY and CDR2 SAAADI. This CDR3 has 14 amino acids. This CDR3 reads CASSESGTEETQYF.

This chain links TRBV18 with TRBJ2-4; there is no DNA to check the TCRdb D call of TRBD1. Per germline, CDR1 KGHSH and CDR2 LQKENI. CDR3 length: 15 residues. The CDR3 sequence is CASSPLPGAKNIQYF. Full variable domain (rest looked up from reference TRBV18 and TRBJ2-4): NAGVMQNPRHLVRRRGQEARLRCSPMKGHSHVYWYRQLPEEGLKFMVYLQKENIIDESGMPKERFSAEFPKEGPSILRIQQVVRGDSAAYFCASSPLPGAKNIQYFGAGTRLSVL.

V usage is TRBV7-9 and J usage is TRBJ2-7; TCRdb designates TRBD2, a call that cannot be tested without DNA. The germline V gene encodes CDR1 SEHNR and CDR2 FQNEAQ (reference sequence). The CDR3 is 16 residues long. The CDR3 sequence is CASSPLLAGDTYEQYF.

This sequence joins TRBV20-1 and TRBJ2-3; TCRdb calls TRBD1, which cannot be checked without DNA. The CDR3 runs to 14 residues. CDR1 and CDR2 from the germline V gene are DFQATT and SNEGSKA (reference sequence). CDR3: CSAPDRGHLDTQYF.

The chain recombines TRBV25-1 with TRBJ1-5; TCRdb's D gene call, TRBD1, goes unchecked for lack of DNA. The CDR3 totals 16 residues. Germline CDR1 MGHDK, CDR2 SYGVNS. CDR3 amino acids: CASSEKYRGHNQPQHF.

This rearrangement joins TRBV6-5 to TRBJ2-1; the TCRdb call, TRBD2, lacks DNA for checking. Germline V gives CDR1 MNHEY, CDR2 SVGAGI. CDR3 length: 15 amino acids. The CDR3 here is CASSYSRRAGNEQFF.

The chain has TRBV5-4 and TRBJ2-3. From germline, CDR1 is SGHNT and CDR2 YYREEE (reference sequence). The CDR3 loop spans 11 amino acids. The CDR3 reads CASSFGDTQYF.

The V call is TRBV12-3 or TRBV12-4, the J call TRBJ2-5; TCRdb's assignment of TRBD2 cannot be checked, as there is no DNA. The CDR3 is 15 residues long. This CDR3 reads CASSPRASPSETQYF.

This sequence joins TRBV5-1 and TRBJ2-7; the TCRdb D gene call, TRBD1, has no DNA to confirm it. CDR1 SGHRS and CDR2 YFSETQ come from the germline V gene. The CDR3 runs to 15 residues. CDR3 sequence reads: CASSRTGQNSYEQYF.

This chain links TRBV5-1 with TRBJ2-1; absent DNA, TCRdb's TRBD2 call cannot be checked. Germline V gene data show CDR1 as SGHRS and CDR2 as YFSETQ. The CDR3 consists of 14 residues. The CDR3 region is CASSLASGYNEQFF.

V and J are TRBV19 and TRBJ2-7. This CDR3 has 13 amino acids. In germline, CDR1 is LNHDA, CDR2 SQIVND (reference sequence). CDR3 amino acids: CASSYTSSYEQYF.

The CDR3 sequence: CASSLRGTFTDTQYF. This chain joins TRBV27 and TRBJ2-3. CDR3 length: 15 amino acids. Looked up from germline, CDR1 is MNHEY and CDR2 is SMNVEV (reference sequence).

This chain's CDR3 is CASSLGQGVSYGYTF. The chain uses TRBV11-2 and TRBJ1-2; TCRdb's assignment of TRBD1 cannot be checked, as there is no DNA. CDR3 length equals 15 residues. The germline V gene has CDR1 SGHAT and CDR2 FQNNGV. Combining the CDR3 with reference TRBV11-2 and TRBJ1-2 gives the whole variable domain EAGVAQSPRYKIIEKRQSVAFWCNPISGHATLYWYQQILGQGPKLLIQFQNNGVVDDSQLPKDRFSAERLKGVDSTLKIQPAKLEDSAVYLCASSLGQGVSYGYTFGSGTRLTVV.

V is TRBV27 and J is TRBJ2-7; TCRdb's D call of TRBD2 is untestable without DNA. The germline V gene encodes CDR1 MNHEY and CDR2 SMNVEV (reference sequence). CDR3 length equals 19 residues. The CDR3 loop is CASSLMTSGRAIVINEQYF.

The chain has TRBV25-1 and TRBJ2-2; TCRdb lists TRBD1, though no DNA is available to test this call. The germline V gene has CDR1 MGHDK and CDR2 SYGVNS. This CDR3 has 15 residues. This CDR3 is CASSGRTGTTGELFF.

The chain uses TRBV10-1 and TRBJ2-1; TCRdb's assignment of TRBD2 cannot be checked, as there is no DNA. Germline values: CDR1 WNHNN, CDR2 SYGVQD (reference sequence). CDR3 length: 15 amino acids. This CDR3 is CASSHAGLAGNEQFF.

The gene calls are TRBV11-1 and TRBJ2-7; TCRdb designates TRBD1, a call that cannot be tested without DNA. The CDR3 has 18 residues. Germline CDR1 reads SGHAT; CDR2 reads FQDESV (reference sequence). CDR3 sequence reads: CASSLARGGSRRLYEQYF.

This chain connects TRBV3-1 to TRBJ2-2; TCRdb returns TRBD2, unconfirmable since there is no DNA. Germline CDR1 reads LGHDT; CDR2 reads YNNKEL (reference sequence). The CDR3 covers 16 residues. The CDR3 spells CASSQVAGGAAGELFF. Drawing the rest from reference TRBV3-1 and TRBJ2-2, the complete variable domain is DTAVSQTPKYLVTQMGNDKSIKCEQNLGHDTMYWYKQDSKKFLKIMFSYNNKELIINETVPNRFSPKSPDKAHLNLHINSLELGDSAVYFCASSQVAGGAAGELFFGEGSRLTVL.